The T cell receptor (beta chain) described here comes from a study of cytomegalovirus exposure and HLA in healthy donors. Notes on the study in general: Beyond CMV serostatus, there was no information to go on about immune exposure.

Use of 60 Vbeta and 13 Jbeta primers characterized the PCR. Data came from immunoSEQ multiplex PCR; TCRdb stores just in-frame clones and leaves some out. The sample has about 160,000 clones, 82% seen once. Trimming removed 0 bases at V and 4 bases at J, with 10 bases between. Per germline, CDR1 SGHKS and CDR2 YYEKEE (reference sequence). This CDR3 is built from 15 residues. Note on this clone: The antigen is unknown.

The chain is built from TRBV5-5 and TRBJ1-4, with a possible D match to TRBD1 (5 bases). This TCR derives from a girl between 10 and 17 years old in good health and CMV-seropositive. Sequencing was performed on PBMCs. The CDR3 bases are TGTGCCAGCAGCTTGGGAGCAGGGTTTAATGAAAAACTGTTTTTT. Its translation is CASSLGAGFNEKLFF.